Sequencing of this T cell receptor beta chain was carried out in a study of shared clonotypes between healthy human individuals. Repertoires were generated with immunoSEQ multiplex PCR, while TCRdb's copy carries only in-frame clones and drops some. The sample records 2 million to 2.5 million clones, 85% to 95% being singletons. Germline CDR1 and CDR2: LNHDA and SQIVND (reference sequence). V lost 8 bases to trimming and J lost 5 bases, with 16 bases between them. This CDR3 region has 14 residues. Sequencing was carried out using naive CD4+ T cells sorted from blood. As to subset: CD45RA+ positively selected. The receptor was derived from a man between 18 and 29 years old in good health. The gene calls are TRBV19 and TRBJ1-5; D is undetermined. The CDR3 protein is CASRAGVTHQPQHF. Here the CDR3 DNA reads TGTGCCAGTCGAGCGGGAGTTACTCATCAGCCCCAGCATTTT.